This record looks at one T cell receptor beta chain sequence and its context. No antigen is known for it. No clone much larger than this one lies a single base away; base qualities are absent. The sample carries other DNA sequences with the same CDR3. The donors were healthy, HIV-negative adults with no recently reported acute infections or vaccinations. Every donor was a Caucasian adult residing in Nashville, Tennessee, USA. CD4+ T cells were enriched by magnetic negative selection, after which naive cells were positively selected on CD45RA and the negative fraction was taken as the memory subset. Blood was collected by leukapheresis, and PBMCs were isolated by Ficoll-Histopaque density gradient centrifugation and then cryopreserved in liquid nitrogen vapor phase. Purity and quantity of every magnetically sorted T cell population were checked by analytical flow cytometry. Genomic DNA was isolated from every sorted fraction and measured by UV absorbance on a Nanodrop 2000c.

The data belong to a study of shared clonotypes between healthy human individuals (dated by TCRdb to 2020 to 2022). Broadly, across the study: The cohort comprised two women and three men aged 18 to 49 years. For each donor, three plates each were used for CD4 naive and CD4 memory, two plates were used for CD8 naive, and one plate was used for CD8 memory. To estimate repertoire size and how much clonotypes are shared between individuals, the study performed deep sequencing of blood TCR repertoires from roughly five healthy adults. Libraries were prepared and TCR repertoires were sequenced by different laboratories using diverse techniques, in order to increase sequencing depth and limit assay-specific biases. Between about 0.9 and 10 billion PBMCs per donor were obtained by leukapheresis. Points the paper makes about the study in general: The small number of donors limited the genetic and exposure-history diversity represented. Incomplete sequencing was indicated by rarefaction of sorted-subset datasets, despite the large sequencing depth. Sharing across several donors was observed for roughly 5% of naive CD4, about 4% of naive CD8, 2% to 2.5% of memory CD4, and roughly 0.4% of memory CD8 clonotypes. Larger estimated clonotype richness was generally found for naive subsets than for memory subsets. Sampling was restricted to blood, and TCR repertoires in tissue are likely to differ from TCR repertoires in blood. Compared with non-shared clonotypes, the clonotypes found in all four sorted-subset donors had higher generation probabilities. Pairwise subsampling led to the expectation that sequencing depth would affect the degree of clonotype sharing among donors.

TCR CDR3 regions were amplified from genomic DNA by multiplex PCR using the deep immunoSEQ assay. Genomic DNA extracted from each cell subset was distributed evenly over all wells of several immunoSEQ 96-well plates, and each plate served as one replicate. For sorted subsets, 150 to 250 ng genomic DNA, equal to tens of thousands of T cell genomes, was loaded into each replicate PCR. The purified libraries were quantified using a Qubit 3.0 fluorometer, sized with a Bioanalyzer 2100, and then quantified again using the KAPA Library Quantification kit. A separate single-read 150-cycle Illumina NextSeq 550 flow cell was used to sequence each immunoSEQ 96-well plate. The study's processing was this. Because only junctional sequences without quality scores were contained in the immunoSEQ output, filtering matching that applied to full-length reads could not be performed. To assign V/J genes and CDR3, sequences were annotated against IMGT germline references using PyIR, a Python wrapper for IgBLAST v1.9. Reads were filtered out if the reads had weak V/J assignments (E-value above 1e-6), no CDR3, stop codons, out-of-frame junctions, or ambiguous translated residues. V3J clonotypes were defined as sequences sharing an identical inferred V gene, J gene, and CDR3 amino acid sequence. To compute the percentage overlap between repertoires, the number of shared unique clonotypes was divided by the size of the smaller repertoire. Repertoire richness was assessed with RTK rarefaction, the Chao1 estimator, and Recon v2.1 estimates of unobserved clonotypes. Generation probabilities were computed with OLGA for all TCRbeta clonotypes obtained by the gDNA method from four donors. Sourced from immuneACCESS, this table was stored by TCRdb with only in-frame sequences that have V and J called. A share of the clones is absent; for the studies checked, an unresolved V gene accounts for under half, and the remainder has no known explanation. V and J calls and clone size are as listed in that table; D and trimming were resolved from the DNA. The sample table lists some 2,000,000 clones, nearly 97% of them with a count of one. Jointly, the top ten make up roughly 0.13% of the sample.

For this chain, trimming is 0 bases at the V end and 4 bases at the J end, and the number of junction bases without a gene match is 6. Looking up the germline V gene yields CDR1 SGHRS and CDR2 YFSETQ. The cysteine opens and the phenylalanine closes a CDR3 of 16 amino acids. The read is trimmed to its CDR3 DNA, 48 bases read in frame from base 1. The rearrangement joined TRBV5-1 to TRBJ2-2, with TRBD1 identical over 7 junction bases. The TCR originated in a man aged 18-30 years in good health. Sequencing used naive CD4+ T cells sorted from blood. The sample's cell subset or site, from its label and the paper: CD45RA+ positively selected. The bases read TGCGCCAGCAGCTTGGGACAGGGAAAAGGCACCGGGGAGCTGTTTTTT. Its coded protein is CASSLGQGKGTGELFF. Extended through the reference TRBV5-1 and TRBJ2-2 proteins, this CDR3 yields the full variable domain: KAGVTQTPRYLIKTRGQQVTLSCSPISGHRSVSWYQQTPGQGLQFLFEYFSETQRNKGNFPGRFSGRQFSNSRSEMNVSTLELGDSALYLCASSLGQGKGTGELFFGEGSRLTVL.